The sample holds many counts of the clone carrying this T cell receptor beta chain. This entry is derived from a study of metastatic and nonmetastatic thyroid tumors. The CDR3 sequence is 14 residues long. V was trimmed by 1 base and J by 1 base, leaving 7 bases between them. Germline loops: CDR1 SGHTA, CDR2 FQGNSA. No treatment of any kind had been given to any patient before thyroid surgery. TCRdb used MiXCR to call clones anew from the PCR reads. The sample contains 33,000 or so clones, approximately 7% of which appear only once. The clonotype was recovered from a female donor with papillary thyroid cancer or a benign thyroid nodule (not recorded which). Some clones in this sample may be carry-over from other donors' samples. V gene TRBV7-2 combines with J gene TRBJ2-5; D unresolved. Sequencing was performed on blood. CDR3 bases: TGTGCCAGCAGCTTAGAACAGTTCCAAGAGACCCAGTACTTC. Translated: CASSLEQFQETQYF.